This TCR beta chain stems from a study of response to subunit inactivated influenza vaccine. Whole-study results and caveats: Researchers suggested that each seasonal influenza vaccination recruits few new T cells.

The V and J ends lost 2 bases and 0 bases respectively, with 14 bases between them. The CDR3 covers 16 residues. Germline V lookup: CDR1 SGHTA, CDR2 FQGNSA. TCRdb reanalysed the RT-PCR reads using MiXCR and keeps one entry per CDR3 protein. Of 590,000 or so distinct CDR3 sequences listed, 11% to 15% are singletons. This clonotype was found a few times. Antigen: not known. The sample in question was PBMCs from blood, obtained 14 to 15 days before vaccination. The receptor comes from a man between 50 and 59 years old who received an inactivated influenza vaccine. The J gene is TRBJ2-7, the V gene TRBV7-2, with TRBD1 as a possible D gene (5 bases). The CDR3 sequence is CASSLSRTPYSYEQYF. CDR3 coding DNA: TGTGCCAGCAGCTTAAGCCGGACACCCTACTCCTACGAGCAGTACTTC.